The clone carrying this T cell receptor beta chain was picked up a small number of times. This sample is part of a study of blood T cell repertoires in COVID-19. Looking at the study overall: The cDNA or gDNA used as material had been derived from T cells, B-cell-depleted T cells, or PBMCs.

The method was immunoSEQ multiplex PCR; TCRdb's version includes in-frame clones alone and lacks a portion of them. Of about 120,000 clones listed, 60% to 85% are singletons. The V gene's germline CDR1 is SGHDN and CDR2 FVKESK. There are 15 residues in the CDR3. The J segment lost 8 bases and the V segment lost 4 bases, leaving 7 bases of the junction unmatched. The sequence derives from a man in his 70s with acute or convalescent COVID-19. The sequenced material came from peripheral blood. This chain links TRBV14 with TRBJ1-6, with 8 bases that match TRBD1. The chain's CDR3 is CASSRRTGMDSPLHF. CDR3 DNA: TGTGCCAGCAGCCGCCGGACAGGGATGGATTCACCCCTCCACTTT. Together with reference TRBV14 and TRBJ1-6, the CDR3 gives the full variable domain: EAGVTQFPSHSVIEKGQTVTLRCDPISGHDNLYWYRRVMGKEIKFLLHFVKESKQDESGMPNNRFLAERTGGTYSTLKVQPAELEDSGVYFCASSRRTGMDSPLHFGNGTRLTVT.